This TCR beta chain derives from a study of blood T cell repertoires in COVID-19. Germline loops: CDR1 SGDLS, CDR2 YYNGEE. V was trimmed by 0 bases and J by 5 bases, leaving 6 bases between them. This CDR3 region has 13 residues. Measured with immunoSEQ multiplex PCR; TCRdb has only the in-frame clones, and not every one. This sample has 470,000 or so clones, with 70% to 90% found just once. This TCR came from a woman under 30 with acute COVID-19. The gene calls are TRBV9 and TRBJ1-5; D is unclear. The specimen sequenced was PBMCs or T cells enriched from blood (not recorded which). The CDR3 DNA is TGTGCCAGCAGCGTAGCTGGGCATCAGCCCCAGCATTTT. It yields the protein CASSVAGHQPQHF.